This T cell receptor (beta chain) was identified in a study of blood T cells in healthy people across ages. The second PCR ran roughly 7 to 12 cycles with a sample-barcoded 5' primer and J-beta primers. TCRdb processed the 5' RACE reads anew with MiXCR; each CDR3 protein has one entry. The table lists about 930,000 distinct CDR3 sequences, roughly 29% of them singletons. The CDR3 contains 12 residues. To note about this clonotype: The junction and the germline gene differ at one end; a read error may be behind it.

This sample was shared with a second study, whose subject was T cells of mothers and their children.

Material for sequencing was blood. The genes are TRBV12-3 or TRBV12-4 and TRBJ2-3; D unclear. This sequence was found in a woman aged 40 to 55 in good health. CDR3 amino acids: CASGLWQMGQYF. CDR3 nucleotides: TGTGCCAGCGGTTTATGGCAGATGGGGCAGTATTTT.